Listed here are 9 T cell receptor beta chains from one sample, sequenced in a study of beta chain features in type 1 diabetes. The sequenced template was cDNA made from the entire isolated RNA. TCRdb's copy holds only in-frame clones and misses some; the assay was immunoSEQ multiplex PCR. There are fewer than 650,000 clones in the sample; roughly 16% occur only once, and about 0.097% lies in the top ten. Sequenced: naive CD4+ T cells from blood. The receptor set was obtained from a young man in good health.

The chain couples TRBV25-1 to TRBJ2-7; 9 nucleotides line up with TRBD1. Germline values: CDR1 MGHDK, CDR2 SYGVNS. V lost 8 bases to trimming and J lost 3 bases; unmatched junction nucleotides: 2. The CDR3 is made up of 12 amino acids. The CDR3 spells CASSGQGYEQYF. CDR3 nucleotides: TGTGCCAGCTCGGGACAGGGCTACGAGCAGTACTTC.

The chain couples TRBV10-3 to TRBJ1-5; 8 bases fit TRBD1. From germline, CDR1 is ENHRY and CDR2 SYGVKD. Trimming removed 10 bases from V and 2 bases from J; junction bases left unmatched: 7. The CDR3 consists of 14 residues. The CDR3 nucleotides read TGTGCCACCCAAACGACAGGGGGCAATCAGCCCCAGCATTTT. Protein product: CATQTTGGNQPQHF.

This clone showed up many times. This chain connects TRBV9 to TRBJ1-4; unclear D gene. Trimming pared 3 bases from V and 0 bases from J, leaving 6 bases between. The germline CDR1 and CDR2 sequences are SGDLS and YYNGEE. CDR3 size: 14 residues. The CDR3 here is CASSAAPTNEKLFF. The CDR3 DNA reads TGTGCCAGCAGCGCGGCTCCAACTAATGAAAAACTGTTTTTT.

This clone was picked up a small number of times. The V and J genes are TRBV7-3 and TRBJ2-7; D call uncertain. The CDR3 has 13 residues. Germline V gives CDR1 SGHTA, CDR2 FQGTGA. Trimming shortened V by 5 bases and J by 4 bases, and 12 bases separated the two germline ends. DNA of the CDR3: TGTGCCAGCAGCCCCCGCCGAGGATACGAGCAGTACTTC. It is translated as CASSPRRGYEQYF. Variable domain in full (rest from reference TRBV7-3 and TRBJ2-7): GAGVSQTPSNKVTEKGKYVELRCDPISGHTALYWYRQSLGQGPEFLIYFQGTGAADDSGLPNDRFFAVRPEGSVSTLKIQRTERGDSAVYLCASSPRRGYEQYFGPGTRLTVT.

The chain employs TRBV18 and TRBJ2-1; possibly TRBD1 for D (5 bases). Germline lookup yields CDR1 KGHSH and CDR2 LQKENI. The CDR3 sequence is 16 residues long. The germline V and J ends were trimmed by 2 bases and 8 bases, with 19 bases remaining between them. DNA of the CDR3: TGTGCCAGCTCACCAGGACAAAAAGGGGAAGTCGATGAGCAGTTCTTC. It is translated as CASSPGQKGEVDEQFF.

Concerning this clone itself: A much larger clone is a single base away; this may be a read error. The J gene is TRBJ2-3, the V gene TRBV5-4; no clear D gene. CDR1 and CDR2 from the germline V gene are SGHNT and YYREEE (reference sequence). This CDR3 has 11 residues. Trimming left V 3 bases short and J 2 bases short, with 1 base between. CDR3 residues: CASSYTDTQYF. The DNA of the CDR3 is TGTGCCAGCAGCTACACAGATACGCAGTATTTT.

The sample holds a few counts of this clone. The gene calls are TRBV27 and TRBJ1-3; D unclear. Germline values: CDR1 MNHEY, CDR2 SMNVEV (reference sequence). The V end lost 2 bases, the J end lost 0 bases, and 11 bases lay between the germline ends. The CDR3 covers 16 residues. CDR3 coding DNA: TGTGCCAGCAGTTTAGATCTCTCGACCTCTGGAAACACCATATATTTT. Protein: CASSLDLSTSGNTIYF.

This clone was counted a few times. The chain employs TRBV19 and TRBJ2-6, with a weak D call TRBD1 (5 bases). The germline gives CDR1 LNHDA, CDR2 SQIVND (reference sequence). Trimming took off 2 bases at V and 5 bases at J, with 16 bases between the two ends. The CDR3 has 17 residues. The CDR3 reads CASSILYDSPRANVLTF. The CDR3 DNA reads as TGTGCCAGTAGTATATTGTATGACAGTCCTAGGGCCAACGTCCTGACTTTC.

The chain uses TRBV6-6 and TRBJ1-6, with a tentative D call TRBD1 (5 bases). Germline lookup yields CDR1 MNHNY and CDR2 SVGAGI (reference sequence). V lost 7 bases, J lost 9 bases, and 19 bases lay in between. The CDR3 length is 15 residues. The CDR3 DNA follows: TGTGCCAGCACCAACGGACAAGTCGCGGCTTCACCCCTCCACTTT. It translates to CASTNGQVAASPLHF.